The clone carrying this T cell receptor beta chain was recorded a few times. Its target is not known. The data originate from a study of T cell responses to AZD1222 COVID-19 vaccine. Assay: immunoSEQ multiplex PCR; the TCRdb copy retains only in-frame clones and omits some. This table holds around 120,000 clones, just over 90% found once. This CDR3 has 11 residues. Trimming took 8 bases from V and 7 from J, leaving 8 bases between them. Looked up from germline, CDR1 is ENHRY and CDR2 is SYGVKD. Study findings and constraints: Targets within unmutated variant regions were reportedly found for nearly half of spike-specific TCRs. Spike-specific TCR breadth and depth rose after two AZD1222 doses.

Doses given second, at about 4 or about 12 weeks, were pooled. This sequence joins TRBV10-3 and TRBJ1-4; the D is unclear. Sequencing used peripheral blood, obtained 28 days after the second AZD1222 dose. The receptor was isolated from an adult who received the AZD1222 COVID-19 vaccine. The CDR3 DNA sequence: TGTGCCATCGGTGTAGGTGAAAAACTGTTTTTT. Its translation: CAIGVGEKLFF.